This TCR beta chain was obtained from a study of CD8+CD57+ T cells in acquired aplastic anemia. Study-wide points: A set of twenty-nine CD8+ CDR3 sequences was shared between patients and controls, and these sequences appeared highly expressed in patients.

For this clonotype: As yet, its antigen is unknown.

Germline values: CDR1 LNHDA, CDR2 SQIVND (reference sequence). The CDR3 spans 15 residues. After removal of 3 bases from V and 3 bases from J, the junction contained 8 bases not matched to a gene. Investigators profiled TCR beta VDJ and CDR3 from genomic DNA template. TCRdb reprocessed the reads via MiXCR and lists one record per CDR3 protein. The sample consists of more than 250,000 distinct CDR3 sequences, roughly three fifths of them appearing once. The chain recombines TRBV19 with TRBJ2-7, with 7 bases fitting TRBD1. The receptor comes from a human donor with severe aplastic anemia or a healthy control (not recorded which). Sequencing input: sorted CD4+, CD8+, or CD8+CD57+ T cells (not recorded which) from PBMCs. The CDR3: CASSISGDSYYEQYF. CDR3 in DNA: TGTGCCAGTAGTATCAGTGGGGACAGTTACTACGAGCAGTACTTC.